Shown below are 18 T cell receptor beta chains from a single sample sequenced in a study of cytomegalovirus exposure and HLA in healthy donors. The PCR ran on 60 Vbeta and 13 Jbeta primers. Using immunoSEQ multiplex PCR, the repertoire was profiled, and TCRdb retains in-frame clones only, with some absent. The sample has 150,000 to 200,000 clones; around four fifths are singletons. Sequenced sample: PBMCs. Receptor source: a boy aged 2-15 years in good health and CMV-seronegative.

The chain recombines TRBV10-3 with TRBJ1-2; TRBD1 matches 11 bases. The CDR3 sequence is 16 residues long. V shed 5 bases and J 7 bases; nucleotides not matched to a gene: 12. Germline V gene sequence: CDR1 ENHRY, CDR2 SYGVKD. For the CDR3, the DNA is TGTGCCATCAGTCCCACTACAGGACAGGGGGCTGGTGGCTACACCTTC. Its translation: CAISPTTGQGAGGYTF.

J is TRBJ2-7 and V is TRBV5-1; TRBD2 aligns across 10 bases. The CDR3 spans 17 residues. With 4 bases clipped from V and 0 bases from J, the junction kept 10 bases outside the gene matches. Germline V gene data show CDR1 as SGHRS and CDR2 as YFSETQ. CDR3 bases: TGCGCCAGCAGCCCCGGGACTAGCGACCTCCCCTCCTACGAGCAGTACTTC. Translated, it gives CASSPGTSDLPSYEQYF.

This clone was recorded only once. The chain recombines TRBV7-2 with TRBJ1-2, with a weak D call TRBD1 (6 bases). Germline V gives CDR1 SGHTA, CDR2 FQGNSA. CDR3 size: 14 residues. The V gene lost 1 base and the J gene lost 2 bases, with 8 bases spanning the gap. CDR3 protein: CASSLVQGNYGYTF. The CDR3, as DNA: TGTGCCAGCAGCTTAGTGCAGGGGAACTATGGCTACACCTTC.

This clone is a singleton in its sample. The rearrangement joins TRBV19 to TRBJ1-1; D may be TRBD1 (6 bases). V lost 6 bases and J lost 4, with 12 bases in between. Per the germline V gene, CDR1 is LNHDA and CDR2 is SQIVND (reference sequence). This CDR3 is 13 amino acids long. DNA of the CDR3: TGTGCCAGTAGACAGGGAGAGGGCACTGAAGCTTTCTTT. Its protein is CASRQGEGTEAFF.

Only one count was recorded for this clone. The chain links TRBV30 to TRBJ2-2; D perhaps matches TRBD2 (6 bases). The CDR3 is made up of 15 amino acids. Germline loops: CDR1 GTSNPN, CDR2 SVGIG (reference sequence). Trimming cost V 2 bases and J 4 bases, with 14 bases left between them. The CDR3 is CAWSSEGGRTGELFF. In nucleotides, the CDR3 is TGTGCCTGGAGTTCCGAGGGAGGCCGCACCGGGGAGCTGTTTTTT.

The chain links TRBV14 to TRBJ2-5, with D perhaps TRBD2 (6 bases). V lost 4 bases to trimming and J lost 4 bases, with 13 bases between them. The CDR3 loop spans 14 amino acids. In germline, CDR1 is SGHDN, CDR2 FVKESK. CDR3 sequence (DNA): TGTGCCAGCAGCCGTTTAGGGACTGGAGAGACCCAGTACTTC. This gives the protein CASSRLGTGETQYF.

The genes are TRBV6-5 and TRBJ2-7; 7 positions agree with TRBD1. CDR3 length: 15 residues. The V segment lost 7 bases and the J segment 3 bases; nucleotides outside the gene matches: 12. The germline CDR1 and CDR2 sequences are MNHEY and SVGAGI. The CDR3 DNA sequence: TGTGCCAGCACCTTACGGACAGGACCTCTCTACGAGCAGTACTTC. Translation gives CASTLRTGPLYEQYF.

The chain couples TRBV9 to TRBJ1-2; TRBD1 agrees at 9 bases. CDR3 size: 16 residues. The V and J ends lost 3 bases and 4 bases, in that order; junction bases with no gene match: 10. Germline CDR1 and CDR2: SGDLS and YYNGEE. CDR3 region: CASSAEIGDRAYGYTF. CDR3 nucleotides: TGTGCCAGCAGCGCAGAGATTGGGGACAGGGCCTATGGCTACACCTTC.

CDR3 DNA sequence: TGTGCCAGCAGCCCCCGATCTAGCGGCCTGAGCACAGATACGCAGTATTTT. Amino acid sequence: CASSPRSSGLSTDTQYF. V usage is TRBV4-2 and J usage is TRBJ2-3; 7 nucleotides agree with TRBD2. Germline CDR1 LGHNA, CDR2 YNFKEQ. V lost 4 bases and J lost 0; bases outside the gene matches: 10. The CDR3 runs to 17 residues.

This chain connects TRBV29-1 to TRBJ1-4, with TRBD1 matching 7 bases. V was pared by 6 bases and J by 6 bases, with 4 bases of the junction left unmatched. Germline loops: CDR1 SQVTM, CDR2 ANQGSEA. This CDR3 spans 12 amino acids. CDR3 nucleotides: TGCAGCGTGGGACAGTACTATGAAAAACTGTTTTTT. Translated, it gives CSVGQYYEKLFF.

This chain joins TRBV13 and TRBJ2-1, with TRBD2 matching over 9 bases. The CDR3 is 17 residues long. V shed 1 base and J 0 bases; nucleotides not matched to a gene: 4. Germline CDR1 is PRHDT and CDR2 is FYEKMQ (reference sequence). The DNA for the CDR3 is TGTGCCAGCAGCTTAGCGAGCGGGGGGAGCTCCTACAATGAGCAGTTCTTC. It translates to CASSLASGGSSYNEQFF.

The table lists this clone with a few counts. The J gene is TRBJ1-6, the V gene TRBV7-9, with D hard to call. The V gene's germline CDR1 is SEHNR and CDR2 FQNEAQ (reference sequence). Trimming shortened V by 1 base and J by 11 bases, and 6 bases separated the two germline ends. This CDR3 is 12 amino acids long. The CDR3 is CASSLEEPPLHF. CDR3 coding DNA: TGTGCCAGCAGCTTAGAGGAGCCACCCCTCCACTTT.

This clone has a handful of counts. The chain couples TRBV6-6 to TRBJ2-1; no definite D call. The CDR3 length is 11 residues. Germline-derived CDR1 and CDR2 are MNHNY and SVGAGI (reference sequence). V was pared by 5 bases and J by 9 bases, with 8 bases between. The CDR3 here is CASSRMSEQFF. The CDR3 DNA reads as TGTGCCAGCAGTCGAATGAGTGAGCAGTTCTTC.

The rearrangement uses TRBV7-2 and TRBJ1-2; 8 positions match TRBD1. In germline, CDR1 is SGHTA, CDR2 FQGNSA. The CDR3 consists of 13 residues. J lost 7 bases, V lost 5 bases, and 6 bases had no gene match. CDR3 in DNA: TGTGCCAGCAGCCCAGACAGGGGTGGTGGCTACACCTTC. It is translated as CASSPDRGGGYTF.

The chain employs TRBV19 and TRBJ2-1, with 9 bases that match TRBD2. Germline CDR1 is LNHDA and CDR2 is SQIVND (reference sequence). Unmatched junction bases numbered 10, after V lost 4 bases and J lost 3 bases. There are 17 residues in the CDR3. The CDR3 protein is CASSSGRLAENYNEQFF. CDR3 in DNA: TGTGCCAGTAGTAGTGGCCGACTAGCGGAAAACTACAATGAGCAGTTCTTC.

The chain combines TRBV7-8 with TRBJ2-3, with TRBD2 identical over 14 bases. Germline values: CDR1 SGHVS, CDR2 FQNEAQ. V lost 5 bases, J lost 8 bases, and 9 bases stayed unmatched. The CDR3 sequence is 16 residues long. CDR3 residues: CASSLRGTSGSGTQYF. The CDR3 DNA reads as TGTGCCAGCAGCCTCAGAGGGACTAGCGGGAGTGGTACGCAGTATTTT. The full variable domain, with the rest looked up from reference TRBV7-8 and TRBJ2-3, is GAGVSQSPRYKVAKRGQDVALRCDPISGHVSLFWYQQALGQGPEFLTYFQNEAQLDKSGLPSDRFFAERPEGSVSTLKIQRTQQEDSAVYLCASSLRGTSGSGTQYFGPGTRLTVL.

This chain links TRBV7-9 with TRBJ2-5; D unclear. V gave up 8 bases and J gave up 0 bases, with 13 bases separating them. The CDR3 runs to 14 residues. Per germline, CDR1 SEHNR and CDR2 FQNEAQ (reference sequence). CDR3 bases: TGTGCCAGCCGACAAGATGTGTACCAAGAGACCCAGTACTTC. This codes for CASRQDVYQETQYF.

The DNA of the CDR3 is TGTGCCACCTCTTCTATGCGGGGAGGCACAGATACGCAGTATTTT. Amino acids: CATSSMRGGTDTQYF. The genes are TRBV19 and TRBJ2-3; a weak D match, TRBD2 (6 bases). Germline-derived CDR1 and CDR2 are LNHDA and SQIVND (reference sequence). V gave up 10 bases and J gave up 1 base, with 18 bases separating them. The CDR3 has 15 amino acids.